The following is a TCR beta chain sequence with its context. Other nucleotide sequences in the sample specify the same CDR3. Original handling: How many nucleated cells were present was estimated from reference gene primer amplification. Generated by immunoSEQ multiplex PCR, the TCRdb table keeps only in-frame clones and is missing some. The V and J calls and clone size are taken from that table; D and trimming were inferred from the DNA. In the table there are around 100,000 clones, roughly 82% of which are singletons. J was trimmed by 5 bases and V by 2 bases; bases with no gene match: 2. The CDR3 has 13 amino acids. Germline CDR1 and CDR2: SGDLS and YYNGEE. The entry originates in a study of blood T cell repertoires in COVID-19. Study-wide background: Material from acute and convalescent COVID-19 was sourced from the United States, Italy and Spain. Sample material is recorded as cDNA or gDNA derived from T cells, B-cell-depleted T cells, or PBMCs.

The chain recombines TRBV9 with TRBJ1-1, with 8 bases lining up with TRBD1. This sequence was found in a woman between 40 and 50 years old with acute or convalescent COVID-19. Specimen: peripheral blood. In DNA form, the CDR3 reads TGTGCCAGCAGCGTGACAGGGGAGACTGAAGCTTTCTTT. Protein: CASSVTGETEAFF. The full variable domain, in which reference TRBV9 and TRBJ1-1 provide the parts outside the CDR3, is DSGVTQTPKHLITATGQRVTLRCSPRSGDLSVYWYQQSLDQGLQFLIQYYNGEERAKGNILERFSAQQFPDLHSELNLSSLELGDSALYFCASSVTGETEAFFGQGTRLTVV.